This T cell receptor (beta chain) is from a study of beta chain features in type 1 diabetes. Germline V gene sequence: CDR1 SGHDN, CDR2 FVKESK. The CDR3 is 15 amino acids. Trimming shortened V by 2 bases and J by 5 bases, and 15 bases separated the two germline ends. The study reverse transcribed the entire isolated RNA, so it sequenced expressed TCRB transcripts. About 3.57 million reads per sample were averaged for naive, central memory and regulatory samples. The table came from immunoSEQ multiplex PCR; TCRdb's copy has only in-frame clones and leaves some out. The repertoire holds 160,000 or so clones, 8.5% to 14% seen once, with over 2% in the top ten. This clone was picked up a small number of times. What it recognizes is unknown. Findings and limits, study-wide: Shorter templates might be favored by PCR, equally in patients and controls.

Sequencing was performed on central memory CD4+ T cells from blood. This clonotype originated in a man aged 18-30 years in good health. This chain uses TRBV14 with TRBJ2-5; a possible D gene is TRBD1 (6 bases). The CDR3 nucleotides read TGTGCCAGCAGCCAAAACAGGGCCCCTTGGGAGACCCAGTACTTC. Its protein product is CASSQNRAPWETQYF. The variable domain in full, completed from reference TRBV14 and TRBJ2-5, reads EAGVTQFPSHSVIEKGQTVTLRCDPISGHDNLYWYRRVMGKEIKFLLHFVKESKQDESGMPNNRFLAERTGGTYSTLKVQPAELEDSGVYFCASSQNRAPWETQYFGPGTRLLVL.